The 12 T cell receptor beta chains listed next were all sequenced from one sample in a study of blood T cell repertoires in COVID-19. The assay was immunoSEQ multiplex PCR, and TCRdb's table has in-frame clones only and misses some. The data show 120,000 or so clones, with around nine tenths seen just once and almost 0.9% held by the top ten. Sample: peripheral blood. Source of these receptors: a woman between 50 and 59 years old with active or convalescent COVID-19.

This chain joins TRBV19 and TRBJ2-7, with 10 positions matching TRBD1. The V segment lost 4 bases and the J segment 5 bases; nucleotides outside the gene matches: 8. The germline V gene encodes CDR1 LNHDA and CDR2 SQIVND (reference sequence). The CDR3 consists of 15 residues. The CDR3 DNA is TGTGCCAGTAGTAGAGAGACAGGGGGCATCGACGAGCAGTACTTC. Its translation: CASSRETGGIDEQYF.

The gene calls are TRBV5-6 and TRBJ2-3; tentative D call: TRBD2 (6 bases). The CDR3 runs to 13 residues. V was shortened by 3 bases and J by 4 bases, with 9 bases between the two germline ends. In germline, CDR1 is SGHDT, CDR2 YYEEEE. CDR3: CASSSREPDTQYF. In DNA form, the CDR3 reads TGTGCCAGCAGCTCCCGGGAGCCAGATACGCAGTATTTT.

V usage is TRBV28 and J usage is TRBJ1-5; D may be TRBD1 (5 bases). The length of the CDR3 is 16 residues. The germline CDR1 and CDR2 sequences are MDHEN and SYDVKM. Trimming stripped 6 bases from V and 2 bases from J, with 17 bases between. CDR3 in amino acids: CASSLGLGRGNQPQHF. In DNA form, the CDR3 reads TGTGCCAGCAGCCTGGGGTTAGGCAGGGGCAATCAGCCCCAGCATTTT.

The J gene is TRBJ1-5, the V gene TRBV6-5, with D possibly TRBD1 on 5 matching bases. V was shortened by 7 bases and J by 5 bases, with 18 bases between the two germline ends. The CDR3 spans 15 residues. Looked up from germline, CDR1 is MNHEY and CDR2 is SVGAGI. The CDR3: CASTPAGEGDQPQHF. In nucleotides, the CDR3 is TGTGCCAGCACCCCGGCGGGGGAGGGAGATCAGCCCCAGCATTTT.

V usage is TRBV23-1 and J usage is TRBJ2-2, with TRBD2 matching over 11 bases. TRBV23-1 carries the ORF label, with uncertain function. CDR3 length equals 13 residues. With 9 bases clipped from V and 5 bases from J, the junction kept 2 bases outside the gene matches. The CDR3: CASSGRATGELFF. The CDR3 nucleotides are TGCGCCAGTAGCGGGAGGGCGACCGGGGAGCTGTTTTTT.

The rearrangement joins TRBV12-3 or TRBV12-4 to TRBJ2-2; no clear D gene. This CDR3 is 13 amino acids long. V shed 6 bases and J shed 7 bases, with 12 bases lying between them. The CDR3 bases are TGTGCCAGCAGCCCTACCGTCCGCGGGGAGCTGTTTTTT. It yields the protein CASSPTVRGELFF.

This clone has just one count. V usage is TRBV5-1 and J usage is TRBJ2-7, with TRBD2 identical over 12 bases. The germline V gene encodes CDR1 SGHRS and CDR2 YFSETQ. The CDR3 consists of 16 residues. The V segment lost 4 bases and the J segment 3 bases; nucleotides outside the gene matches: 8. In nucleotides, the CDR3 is TGCGCCAGCAGCGAGGACCCGGGACTAGCGGGCTACGAGCAGTACTTC. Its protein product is CASSEDPGLAGYEQYF.

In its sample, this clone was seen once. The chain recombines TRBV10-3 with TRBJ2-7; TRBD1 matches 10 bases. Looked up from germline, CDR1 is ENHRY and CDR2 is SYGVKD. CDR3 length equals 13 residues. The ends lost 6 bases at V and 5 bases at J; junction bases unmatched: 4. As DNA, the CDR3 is TGTGCCATCAGCACCGGGACAGGGGACGAGCAGTACTTC. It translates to CAISTGTGDEQYF.

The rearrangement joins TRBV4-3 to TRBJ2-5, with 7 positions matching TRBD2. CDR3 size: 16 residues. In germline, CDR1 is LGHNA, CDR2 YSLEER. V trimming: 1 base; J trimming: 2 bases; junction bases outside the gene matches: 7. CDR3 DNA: TGCGCCAGCAGCCAAGTCGTAGCGGGCCCTCAAGAGACCCAGTACTTC. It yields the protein CASSQVVAGPQETQYF.

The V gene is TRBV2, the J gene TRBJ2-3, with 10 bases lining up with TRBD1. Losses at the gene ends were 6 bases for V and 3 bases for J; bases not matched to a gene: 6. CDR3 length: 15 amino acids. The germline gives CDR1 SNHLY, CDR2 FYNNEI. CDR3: CASRTDRGITDTQYF. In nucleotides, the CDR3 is TGTGCCAGCAGGACGGACAGGGGGATAACAGATACGCAGTATTTT.

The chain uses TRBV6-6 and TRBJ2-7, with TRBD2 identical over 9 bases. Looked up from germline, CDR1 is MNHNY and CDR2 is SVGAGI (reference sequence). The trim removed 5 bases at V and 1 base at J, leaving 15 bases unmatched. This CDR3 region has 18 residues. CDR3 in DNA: TGTGCCAGCAGTCCCCTCTCGGGTAGCGGGAGTTATTCCTACGAGCAGTACTTC. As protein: CASSPLSGSGSYSYEQYF.

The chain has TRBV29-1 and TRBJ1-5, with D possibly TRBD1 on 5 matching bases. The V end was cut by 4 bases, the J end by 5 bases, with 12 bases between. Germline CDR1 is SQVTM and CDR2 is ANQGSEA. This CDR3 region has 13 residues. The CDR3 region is CSVVKGVDQPQHF. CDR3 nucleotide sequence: TGCAGCGTTGTAAAAGGGGTGGATCAGCCCCAGCATTTT.